What follows are 9 T cell receptor beta chains derived from one specimen sequenced in a study of CD8+ T cells in alopecia areata. cDNA reverse transcribed from extracted RNA served as the sequencing template. Some clones are missing from TCRdb's copy, which holds only in-frame ones; the method was immunoSEQ multiplex PCR. The table has about 200,000 clones, about three fifths seen once. Documented treatment: oral pan-JAK inhibitor, 5-10 mg twice daily. The material was CD4+ T cells sorted from blood, obtained at week 24, from a patient treated with tofacitinib. These receptors all come from a human donor with alopecia areata.

V usage is TRBV5-1 and J usage is TRBJ1-2; 7 bases are a match to TRBD1. V lost 8 bases, J lost 3 bases, and 4 bases stayed unmatched. The CDR3 is 12 residues long. Germline V gene sequence: CDR1 SGHRS, CDR2 YFSETQ. The CDR3 sequence is CASRQGHYGYTF. The CDR3 region has the DNA TGCGCCAGTAGACAGGGTCACTATGGCTACACCTTC.

The CDR3 DNA sequence: TGTGCAGGCCGATCTGGCTACAAAGCGGAGACCCAGTACTTC. Translation gives CAGRSGYKAETQYF. The V gene is TRBV12-2, the J gene TRBJ2-5; the D call in the table, TRBD2, was not verified against the DNA. TRBV12-2 is annotated as a pseudogene. This CDR3 spans 14 amino acids.

This clone showed up just a few times. The chain combines TRBV10-3 with TRBJ2-1; 11 nucleotides align to TRBD2. CDR3 length: 15 residues. V lost 6 bases and J lost 9; bases outside the gene matches: 10. Germline V gene data show CDR1 as ENHRY and CDR2 as SYGVKD. The CDR3 nucleotides read TGTGCCATCAGCCCCGGGACTAGCGGCCAGCTTGAGCAGTTCTTC. Residues: CAISPGTSGQLEQFF.

The V and J genes are TRBV29-1 and TRBJ1-5; a weak D match, TRBD1 (6 bases). This CDR3 is 13 amino acids long. Germline V gene sequence: CDR1 SQVTM, CDR2 ANQGSEA. The V gene lost 6 bases and the J gene lost 2 bases, with 11 bases spanning the gap. The CDR3 nucleotides are TGCAGCGTGCTGACAGGCGGCAATCAGCCCCAGCATTTT. It is translated as CSVLTGGNQPQHF. Full variable domain (outside the CDR3, taken from reference TRBV29-1 and TRBJ1-5): SAVISQKPSRDICQRGTSLTIQCQVDSQVTMMFWYRQQPGQSLTLIATANQGSEATYESGFVIDKFPISRPNLTFSTLTVSNMSPEDSSIYLCSVLTGGNQPQHFGDGTRLSIL.

The chain links TRBV13 to TRBJ2-2; TRBD2 aligns across 7 bases. The germline gives CDR1 PRHDT, CDR2 FYEKMQ (reference sequence). The CDR3 contains 16 residues. V gave up 4 bases and J gave up 0 bases; unmatched junction bases: 5. The CDR3 here is CASSSPGLANTGELFF. In DNA, the CDR3 is TGTGCCAGCAGCTCCCCAGGACTAGCGAACACCGGGGAGCTGTTTTTT. The whole variable domain, filled in from reference TRBV13 and TRBJ2-2, reads AAGVIQSPRHLIKEKRETATLKCYPIPRHDTVYWYQQGPGQDPQFLISFYEKMQSDKGSIPDRFSAQQFSDYHSELNMSSLELGDSALYFCASSSPGLANTGELFFGEGSRLTVL.

The chain uses TRBV5-1 and TRBJ2-5; no reliable D call. The germline V and J ends were trimmed by 4 bases and 3 bases, with 7 bases remaining between them. Germline V gives CDR1 SGHRS, CDR2 YFSETQ. CDR3 length: 12 amino acids. This CDR3 reads CASSELEETQYF. The CDR3 nucleotides read TGCGCCAGCAGCGAGCTAGAAGAGACCCAGTACTTC.

This clone was seen a few times. The chain has TRBV4-3 and TRBJ2-5, with D unresolved. V lost 0 bases and J 5 bases, leaving 7 bases between the germline ends. The CDR3 runs to 13 residues. Germline loops: CDR1 LGHNA, CDR2 YSLEER. The CDR3 sequence: CASSQDSRETQYF. The CDR3 DNA follows: TGCGCCAGCAGCCAAGATAGTCGGGAGACCCAGTACTTC.

The chain links TRBV6-1 to TRBJ1-6, with 7 bases aligning to TRBD1. The CDR3 length is 14 residues. J was trimmed by 7 bases and V by 4 bases; bases with no gene match: 4. Germline-derived CDR1 and CDR2 are MNHNS and SASEGT. CDR3 nucleotide sequence: TGTGCCAGCAGTGGACAGGGACCGAATTCACCCCTCCACTTT. Encoded protein: CASSGQGPNSPLHF.

V gene TRBV9 combines with J gene TRBJ2-1; the D gene is possibly TRBD2 (6 bases). CDR3 length equals 16 residues. With 4 bases removed from V and 5 bases from J, the gap between germline ends came to 19 bases. Germline-derived CDR1 and CDR2 are SGDLS and YYNGEE. CDR3 in amino acids: CASSRLGTRTNNEQFF. DNA for the CDR3: TGTGCCAGCAGCCGGTTGGGGACTCGGACCAACAATGAGCAGTTCTTC.